Here is one T cell receptor (beta chain) with its context. This clonotype occurred many times. Its antigen target is currently unknown. Nothing much larger sits one base from this clone, and base qualities are not available. These data are taken from a study of Graves' ophthalmopathy and Graves' hyperthyroidism (dated by TCRdb to 2016 to 2019). About the investigation overall: Stable hyperthyroidism was defined as no progression to ophthalmopathy within 18 months of follow-up. To tell Graves' ophthalmopathy apart from Graves' hyperthyroidism, and to predict which patients would progress to ophthalmopathy, the study relied on TCR beta repertoire signatures. In total, 135 blood samples were TCR-sequenced: 40 to 45 ophthalmopathy, 75 hyperthyroidism and some 17 hyperthyroidism-to-ophthalmopathy patients. A discovery set of 95 to 100 patients (43 ophthalmopathy, 60 or so stable hyperthyroidism) was enrolled to explore V-J signatures distinguishing ophthalmopathy from hyperthyroidism. An independent validation cohort comprised around 19 hyperthyroidism patients and 15 to 17 patients who later progressed from hyperthyroidism to ophthalmopathy. In more than five hyperthyroidism patients, T-cell repertoires of thyroid tissue and blood were compared. Once sampling was done, hyperthyroidism patients were given methimazole at a starting dose of 30 mg daily, while ophthalmopathy patients were given high-dose intravenous methylprednisolone. Findings and caveats that apply to the study as a whole: Most of the expanded thyroid clonotypes with a frequency above 0.001 were also detected in blood, and it was suggested that the thyroid immune response may be reflected by blood repertoires. In validation, the model predicted ophthalmopathy progression with about 70% sensitivity and approximately 78% specificity; roughly eleven predicted patients were CT-confirmed with GO in a median of around 6.5 months. Sample size was not predetermined statistically, and investigators were not blinded to group allocation. The 13-signature model separated ophthalmopathy from stable hyperthyroidism with roughly 90% sensitivity and approximately 83% specificity in cross-validation, and 80%/75% in the test set.

Looking up the germline V gene yields CDR1 ENHRY and CDR2 SYGVKD. CDR3 length: 17 amino acids, cysteine to phenylalanine. Kept here is only the CDR3 DNA, which spans 51 bases and is read in frame from base 1. V trim: 8 bases; J trim: 2 bases; unmatched bases: 11. TCR beta CDR3 regions were amplified from RNA transcripts for repertoire sequencing. The first round was an RT-PCR using HTBI primers with the Qiagen OneStep RT-PCR kit, and this first round was followed by a second-round multiplex PCR, then size selection and purification. Libraries were sequenced paired-end with 100 bp reads on an Illumina HiSeq2000. The authors processed their data as follows. Reads were processed with SOAPnuke, discarding reads with adapters, uncalled bases, mean Phred below 15, or no exact constant-primer or identifier match. High-quality paired reads were merged with COPE v1.2.5. Unique nucleotide sequences were defined as clonotypes and aligned to IMGT TRB V, D and J references using MiTCR v1.1. Analysis was restricted to V-J combinations with a frequency above 0.0001, which covered 99% to 99.2% of repertoires. For each V-J combination, a TCR clonal expansion and chaos score was defined as the ratio of F50 clonal expansion to chaos observed in the TCRdist matrix. Welch's t-statistics and random forest were used to reduce the features to approximately 13 V-J combinations, which were then used as input to a naive Bayes classifier. The similarity between thyroid and blood repertoires was quantified using the Morisita-Horn index. Clones were called with MiXCR by TCRdb after fastp trimmed the public reads at Q25, and only in-frame beta chains were retained. Rows are unified per CDR3 protein, each entry keeping the most common DNA and genes. V and J calls and clone size were set by TCRdb, not the authors. This sample is represented by roughly 1.1 million distinct CDR3 sequences; less than 45% of them were singletons. The ten biggest clones cover 8.5% to 14% of the sample.

Hyperthyroidism patients were newly diagnosed, were aged 18 to 65 years, and had a disease duration under 2 months. Patients with other autoimmune diseases, uncontrolled infections, pregnancy or lactation were excluded from the study. Diagnosis relied on clinical symptoms, serum thyroxine, TRAb, thyroid ultrasound and orbital computed tomography. Trizol reagent was used to extract the total RNA, and its quality was then checked on an Agilent 2100 Bioanalyzer. The chain was built from TRBV10-3 and TRBJ2-2, and TRBD2 matches 10 of the central bases. The specimen sequenced was peripheral blood or thyroid tissue (not recorded which). The sequence derives from an adult man with Graves' hyperthyroidism. The sequenced DNA is TGTGCCATCCCGAAGGCTAGCGGGGGCCTTAACACCGGGGAGCTGTTTTTT. Its translation reads: CAIPKASGGLNTGELFF.